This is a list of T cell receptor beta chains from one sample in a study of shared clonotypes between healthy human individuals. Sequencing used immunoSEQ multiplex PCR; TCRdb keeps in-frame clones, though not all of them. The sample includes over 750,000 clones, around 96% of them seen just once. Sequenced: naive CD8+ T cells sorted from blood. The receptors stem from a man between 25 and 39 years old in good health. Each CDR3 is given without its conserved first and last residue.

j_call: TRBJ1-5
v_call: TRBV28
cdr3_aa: ASRLGQSNQPQH

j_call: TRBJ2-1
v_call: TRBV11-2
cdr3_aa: ASSSSGSGHEQF

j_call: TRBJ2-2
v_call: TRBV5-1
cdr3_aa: ASSYDSATGELF

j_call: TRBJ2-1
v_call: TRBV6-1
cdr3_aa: ASRSRQGTYNEQF

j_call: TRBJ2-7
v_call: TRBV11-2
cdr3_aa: ASSLGAGYEQY

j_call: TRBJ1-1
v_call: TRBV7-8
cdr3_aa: ASSLGQGPGSEAF

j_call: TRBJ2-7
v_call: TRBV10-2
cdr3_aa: ASSDVSRPYEQY

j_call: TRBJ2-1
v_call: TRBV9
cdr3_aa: ASSPIAGHPSSYNEQF

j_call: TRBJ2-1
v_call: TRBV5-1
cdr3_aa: ASSGDTSGRGEQF

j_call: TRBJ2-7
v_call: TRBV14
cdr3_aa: ASSHRPAYEQY

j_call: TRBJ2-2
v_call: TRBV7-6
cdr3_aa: ASSLAVNTGELF

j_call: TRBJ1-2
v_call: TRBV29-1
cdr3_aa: SAGRAGADYGYT

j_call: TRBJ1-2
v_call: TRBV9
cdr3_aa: ASSVGGGTYGYT

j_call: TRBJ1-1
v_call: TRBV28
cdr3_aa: ASSHQGGGTEAF

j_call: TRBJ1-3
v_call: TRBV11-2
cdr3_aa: ASSLVSVSGNTIY

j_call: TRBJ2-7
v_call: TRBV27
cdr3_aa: ASSFGLVGESSYEQY

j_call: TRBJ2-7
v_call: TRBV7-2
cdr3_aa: ASSFLTSSYEQY

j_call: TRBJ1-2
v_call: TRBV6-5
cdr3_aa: ASQPSDRENYGYT

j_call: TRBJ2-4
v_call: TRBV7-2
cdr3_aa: ASSNGTSGRALAKNIQY

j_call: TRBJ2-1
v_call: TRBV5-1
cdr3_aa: ASSLESGISNEQF

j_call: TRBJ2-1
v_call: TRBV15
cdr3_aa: ATSRDPTSGRGDNEQF

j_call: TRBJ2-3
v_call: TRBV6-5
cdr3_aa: ASSYRDSVLETQY

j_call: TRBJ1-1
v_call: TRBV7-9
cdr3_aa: ASSLWASTEAF

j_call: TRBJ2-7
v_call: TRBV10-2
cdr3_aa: ASSDGLAGDYEQY

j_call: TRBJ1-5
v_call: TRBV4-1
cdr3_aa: ASSPFEERQPQH

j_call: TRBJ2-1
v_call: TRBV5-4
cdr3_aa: ASSLSPASSYNEQF

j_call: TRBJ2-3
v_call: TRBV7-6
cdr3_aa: ASSLREGSTDTQY

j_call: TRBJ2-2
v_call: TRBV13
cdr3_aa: ASSMDENTGELF

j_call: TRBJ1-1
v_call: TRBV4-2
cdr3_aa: ASSLWGGTEAF

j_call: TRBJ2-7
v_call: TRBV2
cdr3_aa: ASRDGYEQY

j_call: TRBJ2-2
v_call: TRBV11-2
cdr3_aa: ASSTGESNTGELF

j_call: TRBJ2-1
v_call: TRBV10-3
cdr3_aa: AISESRDNEQF

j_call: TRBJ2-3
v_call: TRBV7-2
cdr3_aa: ASGREYRESPDTQY

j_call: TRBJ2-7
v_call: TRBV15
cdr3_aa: ATSRDAGSAYEQY

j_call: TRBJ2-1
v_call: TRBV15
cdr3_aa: ATSIQGPNEQF

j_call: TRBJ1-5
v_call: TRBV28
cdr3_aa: ASRFPPFGGSGSLSGQPQH

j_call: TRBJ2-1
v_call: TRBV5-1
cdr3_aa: ASSSGTGSSYNEQF

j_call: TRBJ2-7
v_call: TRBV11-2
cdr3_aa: ASSLDRYGERSYEQY

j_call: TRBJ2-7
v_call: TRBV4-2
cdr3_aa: ASSNPGRTKEQY

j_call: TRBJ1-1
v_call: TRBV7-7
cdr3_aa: ASILRDRANTEAF

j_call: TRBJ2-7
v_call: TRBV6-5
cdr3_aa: ASSYGGGQGSYEQY

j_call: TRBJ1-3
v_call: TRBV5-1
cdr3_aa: ASSLGFTAGLTSGNTIY

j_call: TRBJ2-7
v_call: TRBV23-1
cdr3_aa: ASSQSGQGPFYEQY

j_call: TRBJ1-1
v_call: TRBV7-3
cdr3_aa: ASSFGTGMNTEAF

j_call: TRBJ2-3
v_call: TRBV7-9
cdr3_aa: ASSIPGTQDTQY

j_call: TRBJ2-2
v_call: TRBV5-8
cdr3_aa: ASSIQGATGELF

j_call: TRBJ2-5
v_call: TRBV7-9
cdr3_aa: ASLGGDQETQY

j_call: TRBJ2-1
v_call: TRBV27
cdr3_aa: ASSSTGTAYNEQF

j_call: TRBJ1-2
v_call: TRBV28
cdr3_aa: ASSLTTGDYGYT